The 21 T cell receptor beta chains in this list originate from one sample, sequenced in a study of blood T cell repertoires in COVID-19. Profiled with immunoSEQ multiplex PCR; TCRdb holds only in-frame clones, not every one. This table holds roughly 100,000 clones, 78% found once. What was sequenced was peripheral blood. Receptors originate from a man between 60 and 75 years old with active or convalescent COVID-19.

The chain uses TRBV5-6 and TRBJ2-4; 8 bases agree with TRBD2. CDR1 and CDR2 (germline): SGHDT, YYEEEE. CDR3 length: 16 residues. After removal of 4 bases from V and 0 bases from J, the junction contained 6 bases not matched to a gene. The CDR3 is CASSGSGGGAKNIQYF. The CDR3 nucleotides are TGTGCCAGCAGCGGTTCGGGAGGGGGAGCCAAAAACATTCAGTACTTC. Using reference TRBV5-6 and TRBJ2-4 for the parts outside the CDR3, the full variable domain is DAGVTQSPTHLIKTRGQQVTLRCSPKSGHDTVSWYQQALGQGPQFIFQYYEEEERQRGNFPDRFSGHQFPNYSSELNVNALLLGDSALYLCASSGSGGGAKNIQYFGAGTRLSVL.

The chain uses TRBV24-1 and TRBJ1-2; D gene ambiguous. V lost 2 bases and J 2 bases, leaving 2 bases between the germline ends. Looked up from germline, CDR1 is KGHDR and CDR2 is SFDVKD. The CDR3 contains 12 residues. This CDR3 reads CATSDSNYGYTF. The CDR3 DNA reads as TGTGCCACCAGTGATTCAAACTATGGCTACACCTTC.

This chain connects TRBV11-3 to TRBJ2-7, with 8 bases matching TRBD1. From germline, CDR1 is SGHNT and CDR2 YENEEA. This CDR3 is built from 13 residues. After removal of 6 bases from V and 6 bases from J, the junction contained 7 bases not matched to a gene. The CDR3 DNA sequence: TGTGCCAGCAGTCTAGGACAGGGAGGCGAGCAGTACTTC. Encoded protein: CASSLGQGGEQYF.

This clone occurred once. The rearrangement uses TRBV25-1 and TRBJ2-1, with 15 bases matching TRBD2. Per the germline V gene, CDR1 is MGHDK and CDR2 is SYGVNS. J was trimmed by 4 bases and V by 4 bases; bases with no gene match: 8. The CDR3 totals 18 residues. The CDR3 protein is CASSGGLAGGPGYNEQFF. The CDR3 DNA sequence: TGTGCCAGCAGTGGAGGACTAGCGGGAGGGCCGGGGTACAATGAGCAGTTCTTC. The variable domain in full, completed from reference TRBV25-1 and TRBJ2-1, reads EADIYQTPRYLVIGTGKKITLECSQTMGHDKMYWYQQDPGMELHLIHYSYGVNSTEKGDLSSESTVSRIRTEHFPLTLESARPSHTSQYLCASSGGLAGGPGYNEQFFGPGTRLTVL.

This sequence joins TRBV6-5 and TRBJ1-3; tentatively, D is TRBD1 (5 bases). Trimming shortened V by 7 bases and J by 0 bases, and 7 bases separated the two germline ends. This CDR3 has 13 residues. Looked up from germline, CDR1 is MNHEY and CDR2 is SVGAGI. In nucleotides, the CDR3 is TGTGCCAGCAAAGACAGCTCTGGAAACACCATATATTTT. Translation gives CASKDSSGNTIYF.

This clone appeared a single time. The rearrangement links TRBV29-1 to TRBJ1-5; D might be TRBD1 (6 bases). The CDR3 runs to 13 residues. In germline, CDR1 is SQVTM, CDR2 ANQGSEA. V lost 6 bases and J 0 bases, leaving 9 bases between the germline ends. Here the CDR3 reads CSVGGASNQPQHF. The CDR3, as DNA: TGCAGCGTAGGGGGAGCTAGCAATCAGCCCCAGCATTTT. Full variable domain (missing parts from reference TRBV29-1 and TRBJ1-5): SAVISQKPSRDICQRGTSLTIQCQVDSQVTMMFWYRQQPGQSLTLIATANQGSEATYESGFVIDKFPISRPNLTFSTLTVSNMSPEDSSIYLCSVGGASNQPQHFGDGTRLSIL.

The chain uses TRBV29-1 and TRBJ2-4; 8 bases are a match to TRBD2. The CDR3 consists of 13 residues. Germline values: CDR1 SQVTM, CDR2 ANQGSEA. V shed 6 bases and J 6 bases; nucleotides not matched to a gene: 7. In DNA form, the CDR3 reads TGCAGCGTATTACAGCGGGAGAGAAACATTCAGTACTTC. The encoded protein is CSVLQRERNIQYF.

The gene calls are TRBV30 and TRBJ2-1; 14 bases line up with TRBD2. Trimming removed 1 base from V and 0 bases from J; junction bases left unmatched: 2. Looked up from germline, CDR1 is GTSNPN and CDR2 is SVGIG (reference sequence). The CDR3 spans 17 residues. CDR3 bases: TGTGCCTGGAGTGGGACTAGCGGGAGGCTCTCCTACAATGAGCAGTTCTTC. Protein: CAWSGTSGRLSYNEQFF.

The chain has TRBV11-2 and TRBJ2-2, with a weak D call TRBD2 (6 bases). Trimming removed 5 bases at V and 5 bases at J, with 15 bases between. CDR1 and CDR2 from the germline V gene are SGHAT and FQNNGV. This CDR3 contains 15 residues. The CDR3 region has the DNA TGTGCCAGCAGCCGTAAAGCGGCGGGGACCGGGGAGCTGTTTTTT. Amino acids: CASSRKAAGTGELFF.

V is TRBV12-2 and J is TRBJ2-3; the table names TRBD2, a call not compared with the DNA. TRBV12-2 corresponds to a pseudogene. There are 12 residues in the CDR3. The CDR3 DNA is TGTGCAAGTCGCTTTTATACAGATACGCAGTATTTT. Its protein is CASRFYTDTQYF.

This clone came up a few times. V is TRBV7-2 and J is TRBJ2-5; 7 bases map to TRBD2. The CDR3 covers 15 residues. Trimming removed 2 bases from V and 5 bases from J; junction bases left unmatched: 8. The germline V gene has CDR1 SGHTA and CDR2 FQGNSA. The CDR3 DNA reads TGTGCCAGCAGCTTAATGGCGCAGCGGGGCGAGACCCAGTACTTC. Its protein product is CASSLMAQRGETQYF.

This chain connects TRBV28 to TRBJ1-5; TRBD1 aligns across 8 bases. Trimming cost V 5 bases and J 4 bases; bases outside gene matches: 13. Germline values: CDR1 MDHEN, CDR2 SYDVKM. The CDR3 extends over 17 amino acids. The CDR3 sequence: CASSTPATGVRNQPQHF. CDR3 bases: TGTGCCAGCAGTACCCCCGCGACAGGGGTTAGGAATCAGCCCCAGCATTTT.

Written as DNA, the CDR3 is TGCGCCAGCAGTGAGGCAGGGGAAGGGTGTAGCGGAAACACCATATATTTT. Protein product: CASSEAGEGCSGNTIYF. This sequence joins TRBV10-1 and TRBJ1-3, with D possibly TRBD1 on 6 matching bases. Trimming took 2 bases from V and 4 from J, leaving 18 bases between them. In germline, CDR1 is WNHNN, CDR2 SYGVQD (reference sequence). This CDR3 region has 17 residues.

The chain uses TRBV6-5 and TRBJ2-6; D ambiguous. Germline V CDR1 and CDR2: MNHEY, SVGAGI. Trimming took 2 bases from V and 1 from J, leaving 6 bases between them. The CDR3 sequence is 15 residues long. The CDR3 is CASSYGESGANVLTF. The CDR3 DNA is TGTGCCAGCAGTTACGGAGAGTCTGGGGCCAACGTCCTGACTTTC.

The chain has TRBV10-2 and TRBJ2-1, with D possibly matching TRBD2 (5 bases). The CDR3 is 14 amino acids. Germline CDR1 reads WSHSY; CDR2 reads SAAADI. V lost 8 bases and J 5 bases, leaving 16 bases between the germline ends. In DNA, the CDR3 is TGCGCCAGCCGGTCGGAGCGGTCAAACAATGAGCAGTTCTTC. This gives the protein CASRSERSNNEQFF.

The rearrangement links TRBV18 to TRBJ2-1; D perhaps matches TRBD2 (6 bases). Trimming cost V 2 bases and J 4 bases, with 18 bases left between them. The CDR3 has 17 amino acids. Per germline, CDR1 KGHSH and CDR2 LQKENI. CDR3 loop: CASSPEAQRASYNEQFF. In DNA form, the CDR3 reads TGTGCCAGCTCACCAGAAGCCCAGCGGGCCTCATACAATGAGCAGTTCTTC.

The rearrangement links TRBV7-2 to TRBJ2-1; no reliable D call. CDR1 and CDR2 from the germline V gene are SGHTA and FQGNSA. V was pared by 1 base and J by 3 bases, with 10 bases between. This CDR3 has 15 residues. This chain's CDR3 is CASSLEPGGYNEQFF. Written as DNA, the CDR3 is TGTGCCAGCAGCTTAGAGCCGGGTGGCTACAATGAGCAGTTCTTC.

The CDR3 is CASSATSGPQQFF. Written as DNA, the CDR3 is TGTGCCAGCAGTGCTACTAGCGGGCCTCAGCAGTTCTTC. The gene calls are TRBV9 and TRBJ2-1, with 9 bases that match TRBD2. The trim removed 5 bases at V and 11 bases at J, leaving 8 bases unmatched. Germline V CDR1 and CDR2: SGDLS, YYNGEE. The CDR3 totals 13 residues.

This rearrangement joins TRBV11-2 to TRBJ1-1; D call uncertain. The CDR3 is made up of 14 amino acids. Trimming shortened V by 1 base and J by 2 bases, and 8 bases separated the two germline ends. CDR1 SGHAT and CDR2 FQNNGV come from the germline V gene. CDR3 amino acids: CASSLGSVNTEAFF. The DNA of the CDR3 is TGTGCCAGCAGCTTAGGTTCGGTAAACACTGAAGCTTTCTTT.

The chain joins TRBV5-4 to TRBJ1-1; tentative D call: TRBD1 (6 bases). This CDR3 is 15 amino acids long. Germline assignment: CDR1 SGHNT and CDR2 YYREEE (reference sequence). V was clipped by 4 bases and J by 1 base, with 14 bases between them. The CDR3 region is CASSGGGHRNTEAFF. The CDR3 nucleotides read TGTGCCAGCAGCGGGGGGGGACACCGGAACACTGAAGCTTTCTTT.

The chain uses TRBV18 and TRBJ2-1, with a possible D match to TRBD1 (6 bases). The CDR3 spans 15 residues. Between the trimmed V and J ends, which lost 2 bases and 6 bases, there was a span of 14 bases. CDR1 and CDR2 (germline): KGHSH, LQKENI. The CDR3 sequence: CASSPETGLTNEQFF. The CDR3 region has the DNA TGTGCCAGCTCACCAGAGACAGGACTGACCAATGAGCAGTTCTTC.